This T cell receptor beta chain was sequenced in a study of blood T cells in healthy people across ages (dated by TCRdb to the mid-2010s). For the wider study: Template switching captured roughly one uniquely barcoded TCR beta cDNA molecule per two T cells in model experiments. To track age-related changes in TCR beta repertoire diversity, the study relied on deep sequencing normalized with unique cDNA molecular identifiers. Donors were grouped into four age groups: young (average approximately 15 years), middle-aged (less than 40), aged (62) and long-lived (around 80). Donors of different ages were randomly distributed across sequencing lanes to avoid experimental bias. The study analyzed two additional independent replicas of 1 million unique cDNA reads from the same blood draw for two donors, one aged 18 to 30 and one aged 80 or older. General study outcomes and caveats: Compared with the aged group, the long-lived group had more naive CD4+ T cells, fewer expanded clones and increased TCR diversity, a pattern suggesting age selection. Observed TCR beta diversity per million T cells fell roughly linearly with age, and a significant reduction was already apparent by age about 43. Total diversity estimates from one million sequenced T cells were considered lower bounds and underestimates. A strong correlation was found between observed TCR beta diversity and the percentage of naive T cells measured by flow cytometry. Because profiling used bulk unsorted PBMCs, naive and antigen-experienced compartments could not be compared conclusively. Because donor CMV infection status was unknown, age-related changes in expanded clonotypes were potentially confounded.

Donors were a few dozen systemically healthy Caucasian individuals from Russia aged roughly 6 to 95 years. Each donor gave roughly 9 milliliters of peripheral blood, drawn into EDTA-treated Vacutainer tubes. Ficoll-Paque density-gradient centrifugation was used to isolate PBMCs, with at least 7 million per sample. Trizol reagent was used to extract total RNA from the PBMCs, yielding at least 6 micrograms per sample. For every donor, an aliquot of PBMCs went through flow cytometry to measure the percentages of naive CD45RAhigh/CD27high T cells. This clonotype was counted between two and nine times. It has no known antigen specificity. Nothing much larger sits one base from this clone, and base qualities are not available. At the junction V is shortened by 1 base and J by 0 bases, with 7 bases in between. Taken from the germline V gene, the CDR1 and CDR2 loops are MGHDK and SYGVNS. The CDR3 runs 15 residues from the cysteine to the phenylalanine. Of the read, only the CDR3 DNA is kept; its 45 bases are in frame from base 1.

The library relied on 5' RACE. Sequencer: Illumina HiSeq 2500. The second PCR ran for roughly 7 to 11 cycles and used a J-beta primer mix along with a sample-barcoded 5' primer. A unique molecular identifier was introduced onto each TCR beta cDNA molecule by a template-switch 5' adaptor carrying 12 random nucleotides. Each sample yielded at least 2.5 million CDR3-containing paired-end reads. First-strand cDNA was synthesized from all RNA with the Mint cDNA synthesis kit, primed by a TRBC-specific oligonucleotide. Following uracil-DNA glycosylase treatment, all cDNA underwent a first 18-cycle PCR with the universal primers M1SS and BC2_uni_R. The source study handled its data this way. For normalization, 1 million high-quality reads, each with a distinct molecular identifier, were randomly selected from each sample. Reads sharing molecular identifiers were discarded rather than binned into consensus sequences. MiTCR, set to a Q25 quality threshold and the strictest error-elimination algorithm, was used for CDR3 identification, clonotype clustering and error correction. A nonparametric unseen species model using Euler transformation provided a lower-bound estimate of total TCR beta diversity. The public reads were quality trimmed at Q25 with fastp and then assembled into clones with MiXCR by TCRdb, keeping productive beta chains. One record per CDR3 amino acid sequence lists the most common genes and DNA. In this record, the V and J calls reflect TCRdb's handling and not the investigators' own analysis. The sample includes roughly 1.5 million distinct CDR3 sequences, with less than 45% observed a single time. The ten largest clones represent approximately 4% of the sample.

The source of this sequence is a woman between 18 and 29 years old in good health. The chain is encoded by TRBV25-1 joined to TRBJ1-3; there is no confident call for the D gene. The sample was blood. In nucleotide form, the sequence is TGTGCCAGCAGTGAATTGGGTGCCTCTGGAAACACCATATATTTT. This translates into CASSELGASGNTIYF.